The clone carrying this TCR beta chain was seen a handful of times. Its specificity is unknown. The data are from a study of T cells after yellow fever vaccination. Study results and caveats: Within FACS-sorted repertoires, abundant clonotypes contaminating from the bulk population could be present.

MiXCR was run by TCRdb on the 5' RACE reads, yielding one entry per CDR3 protein. The sample has a few hundred thousand distinct CDR3 sequences; about 6.2% are singletons. CDR1 SGHTA and CDR2 FQGNSA come from the germline V gene. V lost 2 bases to trimming and J lost 7 bases; unmatched junction nucleotides: 7. The CDR3 consists of 15 residues. This receptor was taken from a man in his thirties or forties who received the YFV17D yellow fever vaccine. The sample consisted of PBMCs, taken 5 days after the yellow fever booster vaccination. The chain is built from TRBV7-2 and TRBJ2-1, with 8 bases fitting TRBD2. The CDR3: CASSLRAGANNEQFF. The CDR3 region has the DNA TGTGCCAGCAGCTTAAGAGCGGGAGCTAATAATGAGCAGTTCTTC.